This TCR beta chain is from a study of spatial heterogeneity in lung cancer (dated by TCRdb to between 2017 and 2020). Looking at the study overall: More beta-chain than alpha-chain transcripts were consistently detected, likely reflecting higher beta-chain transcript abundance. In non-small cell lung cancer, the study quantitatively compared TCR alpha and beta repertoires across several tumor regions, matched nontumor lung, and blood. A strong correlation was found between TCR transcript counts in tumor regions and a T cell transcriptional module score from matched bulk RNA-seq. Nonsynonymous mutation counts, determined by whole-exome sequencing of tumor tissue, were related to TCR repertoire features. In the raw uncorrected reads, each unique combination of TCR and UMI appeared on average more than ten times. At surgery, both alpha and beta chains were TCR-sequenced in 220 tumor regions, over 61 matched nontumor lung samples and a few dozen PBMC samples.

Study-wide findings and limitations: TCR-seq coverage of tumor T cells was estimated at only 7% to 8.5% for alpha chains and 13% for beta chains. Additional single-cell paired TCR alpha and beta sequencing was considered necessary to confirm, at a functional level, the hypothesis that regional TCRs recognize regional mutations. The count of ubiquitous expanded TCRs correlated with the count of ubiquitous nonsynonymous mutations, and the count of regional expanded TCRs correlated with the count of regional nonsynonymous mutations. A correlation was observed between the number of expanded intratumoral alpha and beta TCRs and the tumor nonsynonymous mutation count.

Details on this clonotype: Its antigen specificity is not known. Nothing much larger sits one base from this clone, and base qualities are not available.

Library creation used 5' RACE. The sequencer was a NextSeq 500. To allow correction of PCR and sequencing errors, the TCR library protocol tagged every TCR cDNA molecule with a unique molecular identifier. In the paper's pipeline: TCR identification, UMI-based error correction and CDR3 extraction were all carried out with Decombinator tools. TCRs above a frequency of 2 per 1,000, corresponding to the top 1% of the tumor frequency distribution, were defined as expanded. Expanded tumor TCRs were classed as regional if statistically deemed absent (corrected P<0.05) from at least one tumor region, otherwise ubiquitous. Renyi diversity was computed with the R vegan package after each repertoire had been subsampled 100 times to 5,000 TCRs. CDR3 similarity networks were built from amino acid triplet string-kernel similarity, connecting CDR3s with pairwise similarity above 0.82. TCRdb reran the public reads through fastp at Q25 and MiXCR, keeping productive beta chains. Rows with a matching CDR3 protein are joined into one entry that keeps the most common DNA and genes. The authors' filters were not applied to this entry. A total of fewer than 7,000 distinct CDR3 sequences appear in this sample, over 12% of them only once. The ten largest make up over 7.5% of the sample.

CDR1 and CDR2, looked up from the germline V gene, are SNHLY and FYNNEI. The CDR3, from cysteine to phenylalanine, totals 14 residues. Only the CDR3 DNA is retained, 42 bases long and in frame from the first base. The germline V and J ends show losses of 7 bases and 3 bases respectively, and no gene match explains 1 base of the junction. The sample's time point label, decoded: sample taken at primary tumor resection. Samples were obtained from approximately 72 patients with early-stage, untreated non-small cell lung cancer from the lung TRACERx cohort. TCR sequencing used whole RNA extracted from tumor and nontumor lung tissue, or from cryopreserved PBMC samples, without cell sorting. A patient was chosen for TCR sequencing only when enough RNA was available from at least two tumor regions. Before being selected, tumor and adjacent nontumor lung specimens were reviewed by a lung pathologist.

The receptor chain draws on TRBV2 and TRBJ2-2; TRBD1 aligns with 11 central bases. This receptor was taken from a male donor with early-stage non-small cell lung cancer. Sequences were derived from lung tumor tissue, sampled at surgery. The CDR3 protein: CASKGQGDTGELFF. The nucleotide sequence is TGTGCCAGCAAGGGACAGGGGGACACCGGGGAGCTGTTTTTT.